The rows below give T cell receptor beta chains drawn from one sample of a study of T cell responses to AZD1222 COVID-19 vaccine. Libraries were prepared by immunoSEQ multiplex PCR; TCRdb keeps only in-frame clonotypes and omits some of them. The table lists over 120,000 clones, approximately 90% of them singletons. Sequenced here: peripheral blood, sampled 28 days after the second AZD1222 dose. Source of these receptors: an adult who received the AZD1222 COVID-19 vaccine. CDR3s include the opening cysteine and the closing phenylalanine or tryptophan. The D gene is left open where the match is weak. The size entry is marked missing in some rows and otherwise reads once, few, many or a size class.

>.|.|TRBJ1-5|TRBV9
TGTGCCAGCAGTCCGGGGGGAGTCAATCAGCCCCAGCATTTT
CASSPGGVNQPQHF
>TRBD1|.|TRBJ2-6|TRBV11-3
TGTGCCAGCAGCCAAAGGACAGGGGGGTTCCTCTCTGGGGCCAACGTCCTGACTTTC
CASSQRTGGFLSGANVLTF
>.|.|TRBJ2-3|TRBV6-5
TGTGCCAGCAGTTACTCGGAGGCGATAGATACGCAGTATTTT
CASSYSEAIDTQYF
>.|.|TRBJ2-3|TRBV18
TGTGCCAGCTCACCAACTGGGGACACAGATACGCAGTATTTT
CASSPTGDTDTQYF
>TRBD2|.|TRBJ2-5|TRBV5-1
TGCGCCAGCACGGGACTAGCAGAACAAGAGAGGTACTTC
CASTGLAEQERYF
>.|.|TRBJ2-1|TRBV19
TGTGCCAGTAGTACTGCAGGGCGTCTTGCTAATGAGCAGTTCTTC
CASSTAGRLANEQFF
>.|.|TRBJ1-5|TRBV10-3
TGTGCCATCAGTGAGGACCGCGGAGGGCAGCCCCAGCATTTT
CAISEDRGGQPQHF
>TRBD2|.|TRBJ2-1|TRBV4-3
TGCGCCAGCAGCCAAGAGGGCCCAGCCGGGAGGCAATTCTTC
CASSQEGPAGRQFF
>.|.|TRBJ1-2|TRBV18
TGTGCCAGCTCACCAATCCTTACAGGGTCTAACTATGGCTACACCTTC
CASSPILTGSNYGYTF
>TRBD1|.|TRBJ2-2|TRBV2
TGTGCCAGCAGTGAATGGACAGGGGGCGGCAACACCGGGGAGCTGTTTTTT
CASSEWTGGGNTGELFF
>.|once|TRBJ1-4|TRBV15
TGTGCCACCAGCAGAGGAGTGAATGAAAAACTGTTTTTT
CATSRGVNEKLFF
>.|.|TRBJ2-3|TRBV6-5
TGTGCCAGCAGTTACGCTCACGACGGGGATACGCAGTATTTT
CASSYAHDGDTQYF